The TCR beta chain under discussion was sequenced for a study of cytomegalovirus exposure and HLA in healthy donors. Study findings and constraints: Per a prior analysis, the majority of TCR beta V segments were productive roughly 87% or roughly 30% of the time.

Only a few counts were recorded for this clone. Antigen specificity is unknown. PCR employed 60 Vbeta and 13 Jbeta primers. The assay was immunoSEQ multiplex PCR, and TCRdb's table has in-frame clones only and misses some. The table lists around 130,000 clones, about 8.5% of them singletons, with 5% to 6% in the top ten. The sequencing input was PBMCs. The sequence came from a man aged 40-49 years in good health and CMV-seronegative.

Here the CDR3 reads CASSGTNQETQYF. In nucleotides, the CDR3 is TGTGCCAGCAGCGGGACTAACCAAGAGACCCAGTACTTC. V usage is TRBV5-6 and J usage is TRBJ2-5, with 7 bases identical to TRBD2. V lost 4 bases and J lost 0; bases outside the gene matches: 0. The CDR3 is 13 residues long. Per the germline V gene, CDR1 is SGHDT and CDR2 is YYEEEE.